These 13 T cell receptor beta chains originate from one sample sequenced in a study of control samples from healthy donors and cancer patients. TCRdb keeps only in-frame clones here, not all; method: immunoSEQ multiplex PCR. The repertoire consists of some 100,000 clones, with around 90% occurring once and the leading ten covering 13% to 15%. Specimen: blood. These receptors came from a man aged 25 to 40 in good health.

The chain carries TRBV4-1 and TRBJ1-2; 9 bases line up with TRBD1. Germline lookup yields CDR1 MGHRA and CDR2 YSYEKL. V lost 6 bases, J lost 6 bases, and 8 bases stayed unmatched. There are 14 residues in the CDR3. The chain's CDR3 is CASSFDGTGNGYTF. DNA for the CDR3: TGCGCCAGCAGTTTTGATGGGACAGGGAATGGCTACACCTTC.

The chain joins TRBV7-6 to TRBJ2-7; 7 bases are shared with TRBD1. Losses at the gene ends were 1 base for V and 5 bases for J; bases not matched to a gene: 2. Looked up from germline, CDR1 is SGHVS and CDR2 is FNYEAQ. This CDR3 region has 13 residues. The chain's CDR3 is CASSLGQGDEQYF. For the CDR3, the DNA is TGTGCCAGCAGCTTAGGACAGGGTGACGAGCAGTACTTC.

V gene TRBV4-3 combines with J gene TRBJ2-5; perhaps D is TRBD1 or TRBD2 (6 bases each). CDR3 length equals 15 residues. The germline gives CDR1 LGHNA, CDR2 YSLEER. V was pared by 1 base and J by 3 bases, with 12 bases between. CDR3 loop: CASSQGEGGEETQYF. CDR3 nucleotides: TGCGCCAGCAGCCAAGGTGAGGGGGGCGAAGAGACCCAGTACTTC.

The rearrangement joins TRBV28 to TRBJ1-1, with 7 bases that match TRBD1. The V segment lost 7 bases and the J segment 5 bases; nucleotides outside the gene matches: 10. This CDR3 contains 14 residues. The germline CDR1 and CDR2 sequences are MDHEN and SYDVKM. The CDR3 region has the DNA TGTGCCAGCAAATTAATACAGGGGAATACTGAAGCTTTCTTT. It yields the protein CASKLIQGNTEAFF.

The rearrangement uses TRBV14 and TRBJ2-7, with 7 bases that match TRBD1. The V gene's germline CDR1 is SGHDN and CDR2 FVKESK. J gave up 3 bases and V 1 base, and 15 bases lay outside the gene matches. The length of the CDR3 is 18 residues. CDR3 amino acids: CASSQGTSGGSNIYEQYF. CDR3 nucleotide sequence: TGTGCCAGCAGCCAAGGAACTTCAGGGGGTTCGAACATCTACGAGCAGTACTTC.

The rearrangement links TRBV13 to TRBJ2-1; D remains unclear. CDR1 is PRHDT, CDR2 FYEKMQ, per germline (reference sequence). The V and J ends lost 2 bases and 6 bases respectively, with 8 bases between them. This CDR3 is 13 amino acids long. DNA for the CDR3: TGTGCCAGCAGCTTAAACGAACTCAATGAGCAGTTCTTC. Its protein is CASSLNELNEQFF.

This clone has only a few counts. The gene calls are TRBV27 and TRBJ2-7; maybe TRBD1 (5 bases). Germline values: CDR1 MNHEY, CDR2 SMNVEV (reference sequence). The V and J ends lost 5 bases and 1 base respectively, with 18 bases between them. The CDR3 covers 16 residues. CDR3 protein: CASSRGQTKSSYEQYF. DNA of the CDR3: TGTGCCAGCAGTAGGGGCCAGACGAAGTCGTCCTACGAGCAGTACTTC.

V usage is TRBV5-1 and J usage is TRBJ1-4; 11 bases are shared with TRBD1. The CDR3 runs to 15 residues. Germline CDR1 and CDR2: SGHRS and YFSETQ. Trimming at V came to 4 bases and at J to 7 bases, leaving 6 bases not matched to a gene. CDR3 sequence reads: CASSAGTGGSEKLFF. The CDR3 bases are TGCGCCAGCAGCGCGGGGACAGGGGGGAGTGAAAAACTGTTTTTT.

The V call is TRBV30, the J call TRBJ2-7; 12 nucleotides align to TRBD1. Per germline, CDR1 GTSNPN and CDR2 SVGIG (reference sequence). The CDR3 runs 13 residues. The V segment lost 8 bases and the J segment 6 bases; nucleotides outside the gene matches: 8. The CDR3 sequence is CATYRDRGREQYF. Here the CDR3 DNA reads TGTGCCACATACCGGGACAGGGGGCGCGAGCAGTACTTC.

This chain uses TRBV2 with TRBJ1-6, with D possibly TRBD1 on 6 matching bases. Trimming stripped 4 bases from V and 7 bases from J, with 14 bases between. CDR3 size: 15 residues. Germline V CDR1 and CDR2: SNHLY, FYNNEI. In DNA form, the CDR3 reads TGTGCCAGCAGTGTACGGGGGGCATTGAATTCACCCCTCCACTTT. Protein product: CASSVRGALNSPLHF.

This chain links TRBV3-1 (or the pseudogene TRBV3-2) with TRBJ2-1; TRBD2 aligns across 7 bases. This CDR3 comprises 13 residues. J lost 10 bases, V lost 4 bases, and 7 bases had no gene match. CDR1 and CDR2 from the germline V gene are LGHDT and YNNKEL (reference sequence). Written as DNA, the CDR3 is TGTGCCAGCAGCCGGACTAGTCTGAACGAGCAGTTCTTC. It encodes CASSRTSLNEQFF.

The chain is built from TRBV9 and TRBJ2-7; D is uncertain. Trimming pared 0 bases from V and 3 bases from J, leaving 16 bases between. The length of the CDR3 is 16 residues. Per germline, CDR1 SGDLS and CDR2 YYNGEE. For the CDR3, the DNA is TGTGCCAGCAGCGTAGGTATGGGTACCCTGGGCTACGAGCAGTACTTC. This gives the protein CASSVGMGTLGYEQYF. The full variable domain, its missing parts supplied by reference TRBV9 and TRBJ2-7, is DSGVTQTPKHLITATGQRVTLRCSPRSGDLSVYWYQQSLDQGLQFLIQYYNGEERAKGNILERFSAQQFPDLHSELNLSSLELGDSALYFCASSVGMGTLGYEQYFGPGTRLTVT.

This clone turned up a few times. The chain employs TRBV6-5 and TRBJ2-7, with 7 bases that match TRBD2. V dropped 2 bases and J dropped 6; count of bases not matched to a gene: 4. The CDR3 runs to 13 residues. Looked up from germline, CDR1 is MNHEY and CDR2 is SVGAGI. CDR3 in DNA: TGTGCCAGCAGTTACGGGGGAGGGTTCGAGCAGTACTTC. Its protein product is CASSYGGGFEQYF.